This T cell receptor (beta chain) was recovered during a study of T-cell reconstitution after alpha-beta-depleted transplantation in children. Study-level results: Surviving recipient T cells and thymic progenitors accounted for the high day-60 TCRbeta diversity observed in some patients. Expanded clones from the graft, numbering several hundred, reportedly supplied alpha-beta T cells about two months after transplant. Once a year had passed after transplant, T-cell counts and diversity came mostly from newly produced T cells.

As regards this clonotype: Its matching antigen is unknown.

Trimming took 3 bases from V and 9 from J; bases not matched to a gene: 12. The CDR3 spans 18 residues. From germline, CDR1 is SGHVS and CDR2 FQNEAQ. As it was prepared, the TCRbeta library received unique molecular identifiers. From the PCR reads, TCRdb called clonotypes with MiXCR, one entry per CDR3 protein. Of around 960,000 distinct CDR3 sequences detected, roughly 31% appear once; the ten largest clones hold over 25%. The source was PBMCs, mostly from graft donor cells, collected 360 days after TCRalphabeta/CD19-depleted stem cell transplant. The chain links TRBV7-8 to TRBJ2-1; 15 bases are a match to TRBD2. The receptor comes from a boy under two years old who had a stem cell transplant for SCID, so the T cells may come from the graft donor. CDR3: CASSLVLAGTSGGSEQFF. The CDR3 DNA is TGTGCCAGCAGCTTGGTTTTAGCCGGGACTAGCGGGGGGAGTGAGCAGTTCTTC.